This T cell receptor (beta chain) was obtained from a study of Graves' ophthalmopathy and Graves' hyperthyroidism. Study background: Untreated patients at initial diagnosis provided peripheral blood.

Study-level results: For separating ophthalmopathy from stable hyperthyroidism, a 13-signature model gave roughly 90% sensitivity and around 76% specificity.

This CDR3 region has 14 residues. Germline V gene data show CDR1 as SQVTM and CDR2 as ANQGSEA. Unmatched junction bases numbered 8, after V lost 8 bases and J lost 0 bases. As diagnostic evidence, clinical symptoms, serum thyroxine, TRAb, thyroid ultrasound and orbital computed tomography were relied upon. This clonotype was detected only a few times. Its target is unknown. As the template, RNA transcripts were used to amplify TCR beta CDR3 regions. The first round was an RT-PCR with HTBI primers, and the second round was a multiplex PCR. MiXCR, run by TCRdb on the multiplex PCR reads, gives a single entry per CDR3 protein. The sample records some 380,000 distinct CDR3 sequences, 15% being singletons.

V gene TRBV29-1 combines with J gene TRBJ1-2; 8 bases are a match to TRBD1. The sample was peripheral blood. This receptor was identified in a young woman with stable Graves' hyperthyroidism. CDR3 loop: CSIGQGPANYGYTF. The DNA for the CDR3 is TGCAGCATCGGACAGGGCCCAGCTAACTATGGCTACACCTTC. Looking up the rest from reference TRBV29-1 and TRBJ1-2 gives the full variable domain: SAVISQKPSRDICQRGTSLTIQCQVDSQVTMMFWYRQQPGQSLTLIATANQGSEATYESGFVIDKFPISRPNLTFSTLTVSNMSPEDSSIYLCSIGQGPANYGYTFGSGTRLTVV.